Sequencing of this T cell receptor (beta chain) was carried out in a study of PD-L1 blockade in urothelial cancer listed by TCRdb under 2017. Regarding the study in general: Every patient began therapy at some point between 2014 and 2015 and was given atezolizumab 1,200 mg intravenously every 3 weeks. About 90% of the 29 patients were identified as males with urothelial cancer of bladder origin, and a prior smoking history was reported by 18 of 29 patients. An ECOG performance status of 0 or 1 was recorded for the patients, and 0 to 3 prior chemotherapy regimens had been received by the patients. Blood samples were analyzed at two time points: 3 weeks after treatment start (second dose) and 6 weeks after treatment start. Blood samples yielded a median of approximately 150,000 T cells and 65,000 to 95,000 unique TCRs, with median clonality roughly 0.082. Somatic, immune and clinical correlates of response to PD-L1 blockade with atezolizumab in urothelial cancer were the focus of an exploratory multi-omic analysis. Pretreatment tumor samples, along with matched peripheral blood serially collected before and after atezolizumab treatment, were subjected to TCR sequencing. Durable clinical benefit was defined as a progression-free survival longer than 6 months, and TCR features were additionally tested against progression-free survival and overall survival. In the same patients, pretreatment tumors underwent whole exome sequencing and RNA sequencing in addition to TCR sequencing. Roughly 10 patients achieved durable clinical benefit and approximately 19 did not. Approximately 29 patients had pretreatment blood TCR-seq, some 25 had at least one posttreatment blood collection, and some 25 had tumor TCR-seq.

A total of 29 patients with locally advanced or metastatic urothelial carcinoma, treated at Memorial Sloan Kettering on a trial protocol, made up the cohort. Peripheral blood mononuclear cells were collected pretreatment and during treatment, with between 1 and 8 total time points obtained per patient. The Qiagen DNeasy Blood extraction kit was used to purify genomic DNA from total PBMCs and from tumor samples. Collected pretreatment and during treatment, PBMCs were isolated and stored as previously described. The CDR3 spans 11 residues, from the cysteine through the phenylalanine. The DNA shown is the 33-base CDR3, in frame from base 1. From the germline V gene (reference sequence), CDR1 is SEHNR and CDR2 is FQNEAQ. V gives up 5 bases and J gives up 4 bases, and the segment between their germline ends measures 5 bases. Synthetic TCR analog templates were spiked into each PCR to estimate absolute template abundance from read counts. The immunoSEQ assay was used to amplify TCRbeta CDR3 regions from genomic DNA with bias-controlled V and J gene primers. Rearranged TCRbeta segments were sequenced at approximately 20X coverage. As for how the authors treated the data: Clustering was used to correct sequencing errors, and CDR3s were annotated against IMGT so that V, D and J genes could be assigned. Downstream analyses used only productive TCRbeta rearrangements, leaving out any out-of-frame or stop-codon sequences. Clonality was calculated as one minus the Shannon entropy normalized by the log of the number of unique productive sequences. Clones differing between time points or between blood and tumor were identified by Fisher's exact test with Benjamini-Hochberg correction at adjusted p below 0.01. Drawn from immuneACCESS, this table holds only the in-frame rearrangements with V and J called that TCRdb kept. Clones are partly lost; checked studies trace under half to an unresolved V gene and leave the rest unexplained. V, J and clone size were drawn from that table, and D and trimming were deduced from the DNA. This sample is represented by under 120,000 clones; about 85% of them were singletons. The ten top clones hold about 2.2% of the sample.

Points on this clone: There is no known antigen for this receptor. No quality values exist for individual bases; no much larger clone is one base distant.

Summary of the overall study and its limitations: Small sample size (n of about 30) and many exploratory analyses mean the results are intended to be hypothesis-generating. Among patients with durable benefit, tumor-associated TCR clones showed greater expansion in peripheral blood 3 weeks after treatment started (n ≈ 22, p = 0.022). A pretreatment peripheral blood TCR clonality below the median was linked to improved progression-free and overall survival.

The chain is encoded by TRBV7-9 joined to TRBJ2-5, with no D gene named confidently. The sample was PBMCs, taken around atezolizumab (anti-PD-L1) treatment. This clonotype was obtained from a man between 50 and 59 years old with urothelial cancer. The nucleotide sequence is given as TGTGCCAGCAGCCGCAGAGAGACCCAGTACTTC. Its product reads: CASSRRETQYF.